A single sample is the source of the 7 T cell receptor beta chains below, sequenced in a study of blood T cell repertoires in COVID-19. Sequencing was performed with immunoSEQ multiplex PCR; in TCRdb, only in-frame clones are kept and a portion is missing. This sample yields about 230,000 clones, of which 85% to 90% are seen a single time; 11% belongs to the top ten. Material: peripheral blood. The receptors come from a man over 45 with COVID-19, enrolled during active disease.

The chain carries TRBV7-8 and TRBJ1-1; TRBD1 matches 8 bases. The V and J ends lost 5 bases and 1 base, in that order; junction bases with no gene match: 9. The CDR3 is 16 amino acids. Germline V gene sequence: CDR1 SGHVS, CDR2 FQNEAQ. For the CDR3, the DNA is TGTGCCAGCAGCAGACGGACAGGGTTCGCGAACACTGAAGCTTTCTTT. Residues: CASSRRTGFANTEAFF.

The chain links TRBV10-3 to TRBJ1-4; weak D call: TRBD1 (5 bases). From germline, CDR1 is ENHRY and CDR2 SYGVKD. CDR3 length: 13 amino acids. V dropped 8 bases and J dropped 2 bases, with 9 bases sitting between them. The CDR3 sequence is CAIAGTTNEKLFF. The CDR3 nucleotides read TGTGCCATCGCAGGGACTACTAATGAAAAACTGTTTTTT.

The V and J genes are TRBV19 and TRBJ1-2; D might be TRBD1 (5 bases). Germline V gene lookup returns CDR1 LNHDA and CDR2 SQIVND (reference sequence). CDR3 size: 16 residues. V dropped 4 bases and J dropped 6 bases, with 21 bases sitting between them. The CDR3 loop is CASSTLPGQGTHGYTF. The CDR3 DNA follows: TGTGCCAGTAGTACCCTCCCAGGGCAGGGTACCCATGGCTACACCTTC.

This sequence joins TRBV7-9 and TRBJ2-2; D gene ambiguous. There are 14 residues in the CDR3. Trimming pared 3 bases from V and 2 bases from J, leaving 7 bases between. Germline V gene lookup returns CDR1 SEHNR and CDR2 FQNEAQ (reference sequence). The CDR3 sequence is CASSFLVNTGELFF. In DNA, the CDR3 is TGTGCCAGCAGCTTCCTAGTCAACACCGGGGAGCTGTTTTTT. Using reference TRBV7-9 and TRBJ2-2 for the parts outside the CDR3, the full variable domain is DTGVSQNPRHKITKRGQNVTFRCDPISEHNRLYWYRQTLGQGPEFLTYFQNEAQLEKSRLLSDRFSAERPKGSFSTLEIQRTEQGDSAMYLCASSFLVNTGELFFGEGSRLTVL.

The chain is built from TRBV30 and TRBJ1-6, with D unresolved. V was clipped by 2 bases and J by 4 bases, with 12 bases between them. Per germline, CDR1 GTSNPN and CDR2 SVGIG (reference sequence). The CDR3 is made up of 15 amino acids. The CDR3 DNA is TGTGCCTGGAGTCGCCCGAGGGAATATAATTCACCCCTCCACTTT. This gives the protein CAWSRPREYNSPLHF.

This sequence joins TRBV2 and TRBJ1-1; maybe TRBD1 (5 bases). V lost 2 bases and J 1 base, leaving 8 bases between the germline ends. The germline CDR1 and CDR2 sequences are SNHLY and FYNNEI. This CDR3 has 14 residues. The CDR3: CASSELGPNTEAFF. DNA of the CDR3: TGTGCCAGCAGTGAATTGGGGCCGAACACTGAAGCTTTCTTT.

The CDR3, as DNA: TGTGCCAGTAGTAATACCGGACAGGGGAACACCGGGGAGCTGTTTTTT. Its protein product is CASSNTGQGNTGELFF. The chain employs TRBV19 and TRBJ2-2; 8 positions agree with TRBD1. The CDR3 extends over 16 amino acids. J lost 1 base, V lost 4 bases, and 5 bases had no gene match. Germline CDR1 is LNHDA and CDR2 is SQIVND (reference sequence). The full variable domain, completed using reference TRBV19 and TRBJ2-2, is DGGITQSPKYLFRKEGQNVTLSCEQNLNHDAMYWYRQDPGQGLRLIYYSQIVNDFQKGDIAEGYSVSREKKESFPLTVTSAQKNPTAFYLCASSNTGQGNTGELFFGEGSRLTVL.